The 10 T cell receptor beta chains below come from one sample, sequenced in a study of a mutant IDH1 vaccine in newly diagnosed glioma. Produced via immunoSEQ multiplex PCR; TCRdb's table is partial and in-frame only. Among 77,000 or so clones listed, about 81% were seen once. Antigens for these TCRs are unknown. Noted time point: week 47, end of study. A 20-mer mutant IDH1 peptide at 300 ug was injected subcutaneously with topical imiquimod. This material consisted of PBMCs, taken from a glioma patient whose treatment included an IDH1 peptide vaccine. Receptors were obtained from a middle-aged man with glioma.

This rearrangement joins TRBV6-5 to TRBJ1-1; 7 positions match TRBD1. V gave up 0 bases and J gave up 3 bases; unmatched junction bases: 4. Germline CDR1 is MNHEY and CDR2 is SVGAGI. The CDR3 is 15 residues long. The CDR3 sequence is CASSYSVQGDTEAFF. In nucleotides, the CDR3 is TGTGCCAGCAGTTACTCGGTCCAGGGGGACACTGAAGCTTTCTTT.

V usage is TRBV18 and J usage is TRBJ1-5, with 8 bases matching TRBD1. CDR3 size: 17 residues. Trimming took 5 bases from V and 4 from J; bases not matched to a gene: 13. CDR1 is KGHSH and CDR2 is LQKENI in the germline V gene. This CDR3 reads CASSSSPPGQVNQPQHF. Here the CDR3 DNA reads TGTGCCAGCTCATCCTCCCCGCCGGGACAGGTTAATCAGCCCCAGCATTTT.

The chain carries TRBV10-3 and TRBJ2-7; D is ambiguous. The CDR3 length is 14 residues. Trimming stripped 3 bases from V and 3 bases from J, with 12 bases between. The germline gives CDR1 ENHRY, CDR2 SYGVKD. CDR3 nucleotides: TGTGCCATCAGTGATGGCCTAATCCTCTACGAGCAGTACTTC. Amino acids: CAISDGLILYEQYF.

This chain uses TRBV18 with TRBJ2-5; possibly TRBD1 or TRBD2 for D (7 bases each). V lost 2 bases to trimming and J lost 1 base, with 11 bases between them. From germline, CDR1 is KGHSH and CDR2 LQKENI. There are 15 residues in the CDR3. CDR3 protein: CASSPSGTAQETQYF. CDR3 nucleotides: TGTGCCAGCTCACCAAGCGGGACAGCCCAAGAGACCCAGTACTTC.

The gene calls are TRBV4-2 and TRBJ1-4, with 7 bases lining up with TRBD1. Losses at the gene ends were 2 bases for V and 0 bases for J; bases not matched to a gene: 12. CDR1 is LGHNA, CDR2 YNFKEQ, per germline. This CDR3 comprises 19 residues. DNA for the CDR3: TGTGCCAGCAGCCAAAAACCAGGGGGATTGGTTGCAACTAATGAAAAACTGTTTTTT. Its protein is CASSQKPGGLVATNEKLFF.

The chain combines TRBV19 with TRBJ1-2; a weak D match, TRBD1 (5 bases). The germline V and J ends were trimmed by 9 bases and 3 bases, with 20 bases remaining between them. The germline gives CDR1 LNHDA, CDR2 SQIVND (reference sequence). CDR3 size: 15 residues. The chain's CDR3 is CASQRGPGPHYGYTF. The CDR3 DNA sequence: TGTGCCAGCCAAAGGGGTCCTGGGCCGCACTATGGCTACACCTTC.

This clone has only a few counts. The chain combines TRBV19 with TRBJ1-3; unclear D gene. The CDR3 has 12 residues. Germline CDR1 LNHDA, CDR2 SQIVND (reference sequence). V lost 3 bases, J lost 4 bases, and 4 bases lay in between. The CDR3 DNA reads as TGTGCCAGTAGTATGCTGGGAAACACCATATATTTT. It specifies CASSMLGNTIYF.

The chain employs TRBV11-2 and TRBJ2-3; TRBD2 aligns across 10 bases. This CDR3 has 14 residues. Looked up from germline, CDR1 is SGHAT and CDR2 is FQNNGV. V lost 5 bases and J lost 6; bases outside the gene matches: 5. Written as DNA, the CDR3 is TGTGCCAGCAGCCAGCGGGGGGGCGGGGATACGCAGTATTTT. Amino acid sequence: CASSQRGGGDTQYF.

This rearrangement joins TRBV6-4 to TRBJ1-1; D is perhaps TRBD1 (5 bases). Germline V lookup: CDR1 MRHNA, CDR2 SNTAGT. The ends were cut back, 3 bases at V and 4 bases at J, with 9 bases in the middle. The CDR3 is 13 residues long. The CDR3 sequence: CASSEQEGTEAFF. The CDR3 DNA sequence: TGTGCCAGCAGTGAACAGGAGGGCACTGAAGCTTTCTTT.

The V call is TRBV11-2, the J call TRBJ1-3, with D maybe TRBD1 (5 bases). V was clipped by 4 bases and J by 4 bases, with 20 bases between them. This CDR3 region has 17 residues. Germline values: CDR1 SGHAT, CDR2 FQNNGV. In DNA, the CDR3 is TGTGCCAGCAGCTACTGGACTTTAAAGGGGTCCGGAAACACCATATATTTT. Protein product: CASSYWTLKGSGNTIYF.